The 10 T cell receptor beta chains reported below all come from one sample, sequenced in a study of blood T cell repertoires in COVID-19. Profiling relied on immunoSEQ multiplex PCR, and the TCRdb table lists in-frame clones only, not all of them. The sample shows roughly 350,000 clones, 85% of them seen only once. Material: peripheral blood. Source of these receptors: a woman between 18 and 29 years old with acute or convalescent COVID-19.

The chain is built from TRBV7-9 and TRBJ1-5; D not certain. The V and J ends lost 0 bases and 2 bases respectively, with 20 bases between them. This CDR3 region has 19 residues. Germline loops: CDR1 SEHNR, CDR2 FQNEAQ (reference sequence). This chain's CDR3 is CASSLAPPEGASGNQPQHF. CDR3 in DNA: TGTGCCAGCAGCTTAGCGCCCCCCGAGGGCGCATCGGGCAATCAGCCCCAGCATTTT. Full variable domain (remainder filled in from reference TRBV7-9 and TRBJ1-5): DTGVSQNPRHKITKRGQNVTFRCDPISEHNRLYWYRQTLGQGPEFLTYFQNEAQLEKSRLLSDRFSAERPKGSFSTLEIQRTEQGDSAMYLCASSLAPPEGASGNQPQHFGDGTRLSIL.

V usage is TRBV5-4 and J usage is TRBJ1-6; tentative D call: TRBD1 (5 bases). The germline gives CDR1 SGHNT, CDR2 YYREEE (reference sequence). The V and J ends lost 0 bases and 13 bases respectively, with 14 bases between them. The CDR3 runs 14 residues. CDR3 region: CASSLEVQGGPLHF. As DNA, the CDR3 is TGTGCCAGCAGCTTGGAGGTCCAGGGAGGTCCCCTCCACTTT.

The sample holds many counts of this clone. This rearrangement joins TRBV7-9 to TRBJ2-7; possibly TRBD2 for D (6 bases). The CDR3 runs to 12 residues. Trimming took 4 bases from V and 6 from J, leaving 10 bases between them. Germline loops: CDR1 SEHNR, CDR2 FQNEAQ (reference sequence). CDR3 sequence: CASSSQGGEQYF. DNA for the CDR3: TGTGCCAGCAGCTCCCAGGGAGGCGAGCAGTACTTC. The full variable domain, rest sourced from reference TRBV7-9 and TRBJ2-7, is DTGVSQNPRHKITKRGQNVTFRCDPISEHNRLYWYRQTLGQGPEFLTYFQNEAQLEKSRLLSDRFSAERPKGSFSTLEIQRTEQGDSAMYLCASSSQGGEQYFGPGTRLTVT.

The rearrangement uses TRBV6-1 and TRBJ2-5; the match to TRBD1 covers 8 bases. CDR1 MNHNS and CDR2 SASEGT come from the germline V gene. Losses at the gene ends were 2 bases for V and 4 bases for J; bases not matched to a gene: 12. The CDR3 spans 17 residues. The CDR3 DNA reads as TGTGCCAGCAGTGAACGGGGGACAGGTCTACCGGGAGAGACCCAGTACTTC. The encoded protein is CASSERGTGLPGETQYF.

The chain carries TRBV4-1 and TRBJ2-1, with 11 positions matching TRBD2. The CDR3 sequence is 17 residues long. Germline V gene data show CDR1 as MGHRA and CDR2 as YSYEKL. The junction had 13 bases not matched to a gene; V was cut back by 4 bases and J by 8 bases. CDR3 residues: CASSLMGSGRATDEQFF. The CDR3 nucleotides read TGCGCCAGCAGCCTCATGGGTAGCGGGAGGGCTACGGATGAGCAGTTCTTC.

The rearrangement links TRBV9 to TRBJ2-7; 7 positions match TRBD2. CDR1 and CDR2 (germline): SGDLS, YYNGEE. The CDR3 runs 14 residues. V shed 0 bases, J shed 4 bases, and the junction held 4 bases outside the gene matches. The CDR3 loop reads CASSVDLGGYEQYF. The CDR3 DNA sequence: TGTGCCAGCAGCGTAGATCTGGGGGGGTACGAGCAGTACTTC.

This clone appeared a single time. The genes are TRBV6-5 and TRBJ1-3; no clear D gene. Germline lookup yields CDR1 MNHEY and CDR2 SVGAGI. V was cut by 7 bases and J by 4 bases, with 14 bases left in between. This CDR3 is 14 amino acids long. In nucleotides, the CDR3 is TGTGCCAGCAAAGCGGCCTTAGACGGAAACACCATATATTTT. Translating it yields CASKAALDGNTIYF.

This chain links TRBV9 with TRBJ2-2; 8 bases match TRBD2. The germline V gene has CDR1 SGDLS and CDR2 YYNGEE. The V segment lost 2 bases and the J segment 4 bases; nucleotides outside the gene matches: 4. The CDR3 covers 15 residues. The CDR3 here is CASSVSGGTTGELFF. CDR3 nucleotide sequence: TGTGCCAGCAGCGTCAGCGGGGGAACCACCGGGGAGCTGTTTTTT.

This clone was seen once. The J gene is TRBJ2-2, the V gene TRBV19; a weak D match, TRBD1 (6 bases). The CDR3 is made up of 15 amino acids. V lost 3 bases to trimming and J lost 6 bases, with 14 bases between them. Germline CDR1 reads LNHDA; CDR2 reads SQIVND (reference sequence). The CDR3 sequence is CASSIGPGAAGELFF. CDR3 DNA sequence: TGTGCCAGTAGTATTGGCCCAGGGGCCGCCGGGGAGCTGTTTTTT.

The rearrangement joins TRBV19 to TRBJ2-3, with D perhaps TRBD2 (6 bases). Germline V gives CDR1 LNHDA, CDR2 SQIVND (reference sequence). V lost 6 bases, J lost 2 bases, and 15 bases lay in between. The CDR3 has 15 amino acids. CDR3 DNA sequence: TGTGCCAGTAGAGGAGCGGGTCCTACCACAGATACGCAGTATTTT. Protein: CASRGAGPTTDTQYF.